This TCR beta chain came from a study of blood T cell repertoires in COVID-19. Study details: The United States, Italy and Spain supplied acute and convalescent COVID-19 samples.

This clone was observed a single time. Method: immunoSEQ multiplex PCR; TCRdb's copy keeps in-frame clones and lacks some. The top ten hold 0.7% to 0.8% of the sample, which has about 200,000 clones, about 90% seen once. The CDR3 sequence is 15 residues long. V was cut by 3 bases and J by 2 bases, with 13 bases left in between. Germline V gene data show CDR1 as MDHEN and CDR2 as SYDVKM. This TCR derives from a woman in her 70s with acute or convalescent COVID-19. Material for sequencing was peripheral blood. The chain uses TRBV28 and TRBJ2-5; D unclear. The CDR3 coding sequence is TGTGCCAGCAGTTTGTCCAGCGAGCCTCAAGAGACCCAGTACTTC. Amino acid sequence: CASSLSSEPQETQYF.